This is a list of T cell receptor beta chains from one sample in a study of blood T cell repertoires in COVID-19. This table comes from immunoSEQ multiplex PCR, and its TCRdb copy is limited to in-frame clones, with some not included. The profile covers fewer than 300,000 clones, with about nine tenths appearing a single time and roughly 1.2% taken by the ten largest. The sequencing input was PBMCs or T cells enriched from blood (not recorded which). The receptors originated from a woman aged 40 to 55 with acute COVID-19. Both conserved end residues are part of each CDR3. D genes are given only for firm matches. Rows may omit the clone size; those that give it use once, few, many or a size class.

CDR3 DNA	CDR3 protein	V gene	D gene	CDR3 length	J gene	clone size
TGTGCCACCAGCAGAGATCGGAGCGGCGTATCCTCCTACAATGAGCAGTTCTTC	CATSRDRSGVSSYNEQFF	TRBV15	.	18	TRBJ2-1	.
TGCGCCAGCAGCCCTGGGACTCTCTACAATGAGCAGTTCTTC	CASSPGTLYNEQFF	TRBV4-3	.	14	TRBJ2-1	.
TGTGCCAGCAGCTGGGCGCGCCGGTCCATGAACACTGAAGCTTTCTTT	CASSWARRSMNTEAFF	TRBV11-3	.	16	TRBJ1-1	once
TGTGCCAGCAGTTTTGGAGCTTACGAGCAGTACTTC	CASSFGAYEQYF	TRBV12-3/TRBV12-4	.	12	TRBJ2-7	once
TGCGCCAGCAGCTTGACTAGCCAGGAGACCCAGTACTTC	CASSLTSQETQYF	TRBV5-1	.	13	TRBJ2-5	.
TGTGCCTCTCGGGACCGCGGGAGTATGGGGGAGCAGTACTTC	CASRDRGSMGEQYF	TRBV28	TRBD2	14	TRBJ2-7	.
TGTGCCAGCAGCTTAGTGTCTAGGAATGAGCAGTTCTTC	CASSLVSRNEQFF	TRBV7-9	.	13	TRBJ2-1	.
TGTGCCAGCTCACCGGACAGGGGGCCGTTCACTAATGAAAAACTGTTTTTT	CASSPDRGPFTNEKLFF	TRBV18	TRBD1	17	TRBJ1-4	.
TGTGCCATCAATCCCGGGTGGGGGGATAATTCACCCCTCCACTTT	CAINPGWGDNSPLHF	TRBV10-3	.	15	TRBJ1-6	few
TGCAGCGCCAACCGAGTAGCGCCTAGCACAGATACGCAGTATTTT	CSANRVAPSTDTQYF	TRBV29-1	.	15	TRBJ2-3	.
TGTGCCAGCAGCCGGGACAGAAGCTCCTACAATGAGCAGTTCTTC	CASSRDRSSYNEQFF	TRBV13	TRBD1	15	TRBJ2-1	.
TGTGCCAGTAGTACCCTAGCGGGAGGGTCAGACGGGGAGCTGTTTTTT	CASSTLAGGSDGELFF	TRBV19	TRBD2	16	TRBJ2-2	.
TGTGCCAGCAGCGGTCGACAGGGTGTCGACACTGAAGCTTTCTTT	CASSGRQGVDTEAFF	TRBV9	TRBD1	15	TRBJ1-1	.
TGTGCCAGTAGTATCCATGGCGGGAGGGCAGATACGCAGTATTTT	CASSIHGGRADTQYF	TRBV19	TRBD2	15	TRBJ2-3	.
TGCGCCAGCAGCCGAAGGGAATCTGGAGGCAACACTGAAGCTTTCTTT	CASSRRESGGNTEAFF	TRBV4-1	.	16	TRBJ1-1	.
TGTGCCAGCACCCCCGGTCTAGCGGGGTACAATGAGCAGTTCTTC	CASTPGLAGYNEQFF	TRBV27	TRBD2	15	TRBJ2-1	.
TGTGCCAGCAGCCAAGATATCAGCTCTGGAAACACCATATATTTT	CASSQDISSGNTIYF	TRBV4-2	.	15	TRBJ1-3	.
TGTGCCAGCAGAGAAAGCGGGAGGGCAAGTACCGGGGAGCTGTTTTTT	CASRESGRASTGELFF	TRBV7-2	TRBD2	16	TRBJ2-2	.
TGTGCCAGCAGCGTCCAAGACATACTCCAAGAGACCCAGTACTTC	CASSVQDILQETQYF	TRBV9	.	15	TRBJ2-5	.
TGCGCCAGCGGGGACAGGGCGGGGAATGAGCAGTTCTTC	CASGDRAGNEQFF	TRBV5-1	TRBD1	13	TRBJ2-1	.
TGTGCCAGCACGGCTAACTATGGCTACACCTTC	CASTANYGYTF	TRBV28	.	11	TRBJ1-2	.
TGTGCCAGCACCCACCAGGACAGGGGAAGCCACGAGCAGTACTTC	CASTHQDRGSHEQYF	TRBV28	TRBD1	15	TRBJ2-7	.